This TCR beta chain was identified in a study of PD-1 blockade in classical Hodgkin lymphoma. The assay was immunoSEQ multiplex PCR, and TCRdb's table has in-frame clones only and misses some. The sample has under 15,000 clones, around four fifths seen once. This CDR3 comprises 13 residues. V was pared by 7 bases and J by 7 bases, with 19 bases between. Looked up from germline, CDR1 is SQVTM and CDR2 is ANQGSEA. Brentuximab vedotin exposure varied among the patients, all of whom had relapsed after autologous stem cell transplantation. Negative selection with magnetic separation was used to purify CD4+ T cells from thawed PBMCs.

The rearrangement links TRBV29-1 to TRBJ1-2; D may be TRBD1 (5 bases). This TCR derives from a human donor with classical Hodgkin lymphoma. The sequenced sample was CD4+ T cells from blood, obtained at baseline. CDR3 in DNA: TGCAGCGCGGCCCGAGAGGGGTTGGGTGGCTACACCTTC. It encodes CSAAREGLGGYTF.